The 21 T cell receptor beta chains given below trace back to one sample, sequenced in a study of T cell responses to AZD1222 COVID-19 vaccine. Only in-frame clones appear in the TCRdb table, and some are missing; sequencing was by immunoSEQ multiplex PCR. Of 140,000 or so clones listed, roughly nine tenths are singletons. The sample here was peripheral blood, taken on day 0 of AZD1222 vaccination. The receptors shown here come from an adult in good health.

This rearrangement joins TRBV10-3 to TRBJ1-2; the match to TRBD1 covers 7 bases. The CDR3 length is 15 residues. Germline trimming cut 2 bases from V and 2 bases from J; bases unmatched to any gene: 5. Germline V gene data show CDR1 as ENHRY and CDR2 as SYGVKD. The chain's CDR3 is CAISEGTAENYGYTF. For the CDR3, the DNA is TGTGCCATCAGTGAGGGGACAGCCGAGAACTATGGCTACACCTTC.

The CDR3 region is CASRVGGVGEKLFF. DNA for the CDR3: TGTGCCAGCAGAGTAGGGGGCGTTGGTGAAAAACTGTTTTTT. The chain carries TRBV6-5 and TRBJ1-4; 7 bases are a match to TRBD1. Trimming cost V 6 bases and J 7 bases; bases outside gene matches: 8. This CDR3 has 14 residues. Germline CDR1 MNHEY, CDR2 SVGAGI.

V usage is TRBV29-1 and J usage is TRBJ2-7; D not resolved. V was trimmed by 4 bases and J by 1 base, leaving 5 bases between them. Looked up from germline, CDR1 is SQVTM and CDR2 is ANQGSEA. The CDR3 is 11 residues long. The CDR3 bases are TGCAGCGTTGGCGAATCCTACGAGCAGTACTTC. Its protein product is CSVGESYEQYF.

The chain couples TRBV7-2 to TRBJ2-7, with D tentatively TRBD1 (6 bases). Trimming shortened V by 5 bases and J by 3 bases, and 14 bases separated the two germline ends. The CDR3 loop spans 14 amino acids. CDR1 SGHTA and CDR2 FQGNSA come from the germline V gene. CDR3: CASSPTGTNYEQYF. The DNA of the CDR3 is TGTGCCAGCAGCCCCACCGGGACAAACTACGAGCAGTACTTC. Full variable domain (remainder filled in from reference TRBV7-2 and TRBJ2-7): GAGVSQSPSNKVTEKGKDVELRCDPISGHTALYWYRQSLGQGLEFLIYFQGNSAPDKSGLPSDRFSAERTGGSVSTLTIQRTQQEDSAVYLCASSPTGTNYEQYFGPGTRLTVT.

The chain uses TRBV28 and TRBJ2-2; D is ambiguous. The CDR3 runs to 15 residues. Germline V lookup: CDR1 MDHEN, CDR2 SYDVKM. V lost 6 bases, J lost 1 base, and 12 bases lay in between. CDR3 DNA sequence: TGTGCCAGCAGAACGCCGGACGGGAACACCGGGGAGCTGTTTTTT. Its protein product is CASRTPDGNTGELFF.

CDR3 nucleotides: TGTGCCAGCAGTGATGAGGGGTGGGGGTACTCTGGAAACACCATATATTTT. This sequence encodes CASSDEGWGYSGNTIYF. The rearrangement links TRBV6-1 to TRBJ1-3, with D perhaps matching TRBD1 (5 bases). The CDR3 has 17 amino acids. Germline assignment: CDR1 MNHNS and CDR2 SASEGT. Trimming shortened V by 3 bases and J by 0 bases, and 15 bases separated the two germline ends.

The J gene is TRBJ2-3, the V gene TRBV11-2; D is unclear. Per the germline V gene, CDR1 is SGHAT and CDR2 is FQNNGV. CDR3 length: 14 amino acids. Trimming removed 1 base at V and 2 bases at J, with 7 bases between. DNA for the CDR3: TGTGCCAGCAGCTTAGGGTTCTCCACAGATACGCAGTATTTT. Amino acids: CASSLGFSTDTQYF.

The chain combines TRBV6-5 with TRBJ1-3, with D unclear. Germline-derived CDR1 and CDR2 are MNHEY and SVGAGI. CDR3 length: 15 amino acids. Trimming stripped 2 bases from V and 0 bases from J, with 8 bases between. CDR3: CASSYGPNSGNTIYF. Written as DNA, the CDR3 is TGTGCCAGCAGTTACGGTCCAAACTCTGGAAACACCATATATTTT.

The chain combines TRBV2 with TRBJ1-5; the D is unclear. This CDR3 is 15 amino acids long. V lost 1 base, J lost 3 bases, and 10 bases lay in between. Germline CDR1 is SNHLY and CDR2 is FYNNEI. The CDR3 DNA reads TGTGCCAGCAGTGAAGAGAGTAGGGACAATCAGCCCCAGCATTTT. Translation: CASSEESRDNQPQHF. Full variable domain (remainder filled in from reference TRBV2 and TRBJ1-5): EPEVTQTPSHQVTQMGQEVILRCVPISNHLYFYWYRQILGQKVEFLVSFYNNEISEKSEIFDDQFSVERPDGSNFTLKIRSTKLEDSAMYFCASSEESRDNQPQHFGDGTRLSIL.

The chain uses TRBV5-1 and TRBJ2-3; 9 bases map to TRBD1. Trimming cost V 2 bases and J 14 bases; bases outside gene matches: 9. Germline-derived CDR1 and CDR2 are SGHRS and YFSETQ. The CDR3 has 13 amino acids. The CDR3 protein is CASSFDGQDRGYF. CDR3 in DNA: TGCGCCAGCAGCTTTGACGGCCAGGACAGGGGGTATTTT.

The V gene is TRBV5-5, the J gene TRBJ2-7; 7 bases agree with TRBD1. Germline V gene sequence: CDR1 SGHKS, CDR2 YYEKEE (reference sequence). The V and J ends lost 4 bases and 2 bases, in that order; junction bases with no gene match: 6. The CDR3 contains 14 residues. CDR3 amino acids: CASSMGQTPYEQYF. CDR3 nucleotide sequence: TGTGCCAGCAGCATGGGACAGACTCCCTACGAGCAGTACTTC.

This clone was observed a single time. The chain's CDR3 is CASSGRSNYGYTF. DNA for the CDR3: TGTGCCAGCAGTGGTCGGAGCAACTATGGCTACACCTTC. The rearrangement uses TRBV2 and TRBJ1-2, with no clear D. From germline, CDR1 is SNHLY and CDR2 FYNNEI. The CDR3 extends over 13 amino acids. Trimming removed 4 bases from V and 2 bases from J, with 8 bases in between. Variable domain in full (rest from reference TRBV2 and TRBJ1-2): EPEVTQTPSHQVTQMGQEVILRCVPISNHLYFYWYRQILGQKVEFLVSFYNNEISEKSEIFDDQFSVERPDGSNFTLKIRSTKLEDSAMYFCASSGRSNYGYTFGSGTRLTVV.

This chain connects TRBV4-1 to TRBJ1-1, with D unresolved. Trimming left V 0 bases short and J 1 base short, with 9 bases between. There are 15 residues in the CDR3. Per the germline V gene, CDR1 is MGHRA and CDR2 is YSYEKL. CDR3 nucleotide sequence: TGCGCCAGCAGCCAAGAGGGATTTGGGAACACTGAAGCTTTCTTT. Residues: CASSQEGFGNTEAFF.

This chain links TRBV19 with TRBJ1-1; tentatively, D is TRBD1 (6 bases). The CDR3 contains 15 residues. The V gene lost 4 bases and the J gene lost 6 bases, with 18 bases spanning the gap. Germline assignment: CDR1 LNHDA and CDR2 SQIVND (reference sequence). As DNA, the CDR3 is TGTGCCAGTAGTAGTGCGGGGGGCAGGGGCGCTGAAGCTTTCTTT. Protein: CASSSAGGRGAEAFF.

Here the CDR3 reads CATSGNSGGVYEQFF. DNA for the CDR3: TGTGCCACCAGTGGGAATAGCGGGGGGGTTTATGAGCAGTTCTTC. The gene calls are TRBV24-1 and TRBJ2-1; 11 positions match TRBD2. Looked up from germline, CDR1 is KGHDR and CDR2 is SFDVKD. The CDR3 extends over 15 amino acids. The V gene end was trimmed by 5 bases and the J gene end by 8 bases; junction bases not matched to a gene: 7.

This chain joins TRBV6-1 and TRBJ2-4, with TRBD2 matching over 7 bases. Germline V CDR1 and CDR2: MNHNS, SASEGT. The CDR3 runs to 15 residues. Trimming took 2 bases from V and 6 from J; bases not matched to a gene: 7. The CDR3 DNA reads TGTGCCAGCAGTGAACTCCCTTGGGGGGGAAACATTCAGTACTTC. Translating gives CASSELPWGGNIQYF.

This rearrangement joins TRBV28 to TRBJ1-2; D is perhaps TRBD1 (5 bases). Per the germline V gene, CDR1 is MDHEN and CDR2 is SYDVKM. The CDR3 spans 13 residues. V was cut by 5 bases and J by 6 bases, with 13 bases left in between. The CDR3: CASSKEGGDGYTF. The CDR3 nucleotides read TGTGCCAGCAGTAAAGAGGGAGGGGATGGCTACACCTTC.

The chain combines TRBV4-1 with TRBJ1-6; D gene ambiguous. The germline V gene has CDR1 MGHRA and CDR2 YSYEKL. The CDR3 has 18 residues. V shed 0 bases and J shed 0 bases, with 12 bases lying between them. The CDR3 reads CASSQDLAPSSYNSPLHF. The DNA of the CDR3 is TGCGCCAGCAGCCAAGATCTTGCTCCAAGCTCCTATAATTCACCCCTCCACTTT.

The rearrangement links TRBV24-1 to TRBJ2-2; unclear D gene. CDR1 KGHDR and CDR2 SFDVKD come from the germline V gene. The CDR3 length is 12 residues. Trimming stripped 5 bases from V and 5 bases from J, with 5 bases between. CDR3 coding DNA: TGTGCCACCAGTGGGGTAACCGGGGAGCTGTTTTTT. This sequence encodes CATSGVTGELFF.

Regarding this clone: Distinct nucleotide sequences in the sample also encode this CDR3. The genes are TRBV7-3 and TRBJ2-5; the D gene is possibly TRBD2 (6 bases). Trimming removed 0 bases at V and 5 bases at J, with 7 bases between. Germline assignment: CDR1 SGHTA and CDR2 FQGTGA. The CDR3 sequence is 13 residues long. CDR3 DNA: TGTGCCAGCAGCTTAACAGGAGGGGAGACCCAGTACTTC. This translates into CASSLTGGETQYF.

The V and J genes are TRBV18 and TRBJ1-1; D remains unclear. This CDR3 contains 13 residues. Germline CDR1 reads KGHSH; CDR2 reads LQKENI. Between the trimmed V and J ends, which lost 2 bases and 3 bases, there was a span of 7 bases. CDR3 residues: CASSPSQYTEAFF. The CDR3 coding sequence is TGTGCCAGCTCACCATCCCAATACACTGAAGCTTTCTTT.